This T cell receptor (beta chain) appears in the sequencing data of a study of shared clonotypes between healthy human individuals. Findings and caveats of the study: It was anticipated that sequencing depth would influence how many clonotypes donors shared.

On this clone: Its specificity is not known.

Positively selected for CCR7, the CD45RO-negative cells used as naive CD8 cells excluded terminally differentiated effector memory CD45RA+ cells. TCRdb keeps only in-frame clones here, not all; method: immunoSEQ multiplex PCR. The sample consists of about 2.1 million clones, roughly 91% of them appearing once. The CDR3 is made up of 15 amino acids. Germline V CDR1 and CDR2: SEHNR, FQNEAQ (reference sequence). Unmatched junction bases numbered 5, after V lost 2 bases and J lost 5 bases. The sample taken for sequencing was naive CD8+ T cells from PBMCs. The TCR sequence derives from a man aged 18 to 29 in good health. Some clones in this sample may be carry-over from other donors' samples. This chain connects TRBV7-9 to TRBJ2-1; 8 nucleotides match TRBD1. The CDR3 loop reads CASSLPGGFNNEQFF. The CDR3 bases are TGTGCCAGCAGCTTACCAGGGGGCTTTAACAATGAGCAGTTCTTC.